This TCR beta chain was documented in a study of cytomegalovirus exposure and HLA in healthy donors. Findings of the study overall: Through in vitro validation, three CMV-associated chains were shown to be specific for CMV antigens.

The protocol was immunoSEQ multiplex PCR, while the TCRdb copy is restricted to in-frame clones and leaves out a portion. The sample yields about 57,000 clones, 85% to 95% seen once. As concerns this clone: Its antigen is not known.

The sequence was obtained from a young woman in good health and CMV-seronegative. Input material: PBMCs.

The CDR3 sequence is CASSQGGQPQHF. DNA for the CDR3: TGCGCCAGCAGCCAAGGGGGCCAGCCCCAGCATTTT. The chain combines TRBV4-1 with TRBJ1-5; weak D call: TRBD1 (5 bases). Deletions cut 1 base from V and 7 bases from J, with 5 bases between. CDR3 length equals 12 residues. Germline lookup yields CDR1 MGHRA and CDR2 YSYEKL.